This entry concerns a single TCR beta chain. The antigen remains unidentified. The entry originates in a study of shared clonotypes between healthy human individuals. Study context: Participating donors consisted of a couple of women and a few men aged 18 to 49. Every donor yielded three CD4 naive, three CD4 memory, two CD8 naive and one CD8 memory plate.

The data were produced by immunoSEQ multiplex PCR, yet TCRdb's version contains in-frame clones alone and is incomplete. The sample has 700,000 or so clones; more than 70% are singletons. Splitting of CD4+ cells produced CD45RA+ naive and CD45RA-negative memory subsets. Broader study findings: It was observed that about 5% of naive CD4 clonotypes were shared across a handful of donors.

This clonotype was sampled from a woman aged 30 to 39 in good health. The sequenced sample consisted of memory CD4+ T cells sorted from blood. Specified subset: CD45RA-negative fraction.

The CDR3: CASSPQGLSYEQYF. In DNA, the CDR3 is TGTGCCAGCTCACCACAGGGGCTCTCCTACGAGCAGTACTTC. The chain couples TRBV18 to TRBJ2-7; D is perhaps TRBD1 (5 bases). Trimming removed 1 base from V and 0 bases from J, with 7 bases in between. The CDR3 sequence is 14 residues long. Germline V lookup: CDR1 KGHSH, CDR2 LQKENI.